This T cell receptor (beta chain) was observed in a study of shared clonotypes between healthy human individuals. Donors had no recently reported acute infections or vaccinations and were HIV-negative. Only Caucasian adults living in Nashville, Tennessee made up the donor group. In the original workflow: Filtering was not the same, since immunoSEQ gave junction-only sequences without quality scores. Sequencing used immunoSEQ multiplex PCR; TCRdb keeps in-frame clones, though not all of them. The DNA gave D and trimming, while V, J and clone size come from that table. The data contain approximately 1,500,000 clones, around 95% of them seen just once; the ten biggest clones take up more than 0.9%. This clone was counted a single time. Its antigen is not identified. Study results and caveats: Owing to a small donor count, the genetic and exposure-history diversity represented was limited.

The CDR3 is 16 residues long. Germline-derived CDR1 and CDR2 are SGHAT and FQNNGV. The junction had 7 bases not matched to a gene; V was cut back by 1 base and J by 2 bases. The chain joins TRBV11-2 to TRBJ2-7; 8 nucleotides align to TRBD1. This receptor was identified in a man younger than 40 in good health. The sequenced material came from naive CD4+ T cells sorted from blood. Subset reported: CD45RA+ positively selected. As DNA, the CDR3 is TGTGCCAGCAGCTTAGGTACCGGGACAGGAACCTACGAGCAGTACTTC. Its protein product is CASSLGTGTGTYEQYF.